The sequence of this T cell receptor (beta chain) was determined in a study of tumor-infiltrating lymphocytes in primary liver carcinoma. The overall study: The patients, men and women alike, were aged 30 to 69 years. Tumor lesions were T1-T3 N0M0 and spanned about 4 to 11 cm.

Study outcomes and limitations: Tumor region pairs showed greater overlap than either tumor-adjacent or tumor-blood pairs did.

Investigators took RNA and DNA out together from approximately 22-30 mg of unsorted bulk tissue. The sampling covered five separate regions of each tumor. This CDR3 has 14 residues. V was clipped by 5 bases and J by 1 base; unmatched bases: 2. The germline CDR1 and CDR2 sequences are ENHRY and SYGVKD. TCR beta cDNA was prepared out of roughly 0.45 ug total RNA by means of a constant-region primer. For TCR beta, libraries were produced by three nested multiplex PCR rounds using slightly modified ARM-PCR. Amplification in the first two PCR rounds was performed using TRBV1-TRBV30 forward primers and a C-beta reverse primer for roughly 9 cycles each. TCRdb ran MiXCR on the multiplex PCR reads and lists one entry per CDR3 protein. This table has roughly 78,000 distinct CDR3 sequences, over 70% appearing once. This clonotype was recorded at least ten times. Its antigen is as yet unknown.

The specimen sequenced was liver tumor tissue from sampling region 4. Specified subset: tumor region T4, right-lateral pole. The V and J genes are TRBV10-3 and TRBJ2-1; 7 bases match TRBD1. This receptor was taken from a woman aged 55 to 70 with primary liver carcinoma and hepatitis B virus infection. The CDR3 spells CAISTTGSYNEQFF. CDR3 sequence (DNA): TGTGCCATCAGTACGACAGGGTCCTACAATGAGCAGTTCTTC.